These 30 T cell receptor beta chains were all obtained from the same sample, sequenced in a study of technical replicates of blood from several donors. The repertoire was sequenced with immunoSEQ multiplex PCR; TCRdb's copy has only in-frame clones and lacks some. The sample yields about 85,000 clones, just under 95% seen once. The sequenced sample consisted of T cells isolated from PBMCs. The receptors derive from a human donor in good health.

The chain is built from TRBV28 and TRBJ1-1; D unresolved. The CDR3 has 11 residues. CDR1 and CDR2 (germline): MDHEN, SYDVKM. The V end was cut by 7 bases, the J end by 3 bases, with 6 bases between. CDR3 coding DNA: TGTGCCAGCAAACGGGACACTGAAGCTTTCTTT. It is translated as CASKRDTEAFF.

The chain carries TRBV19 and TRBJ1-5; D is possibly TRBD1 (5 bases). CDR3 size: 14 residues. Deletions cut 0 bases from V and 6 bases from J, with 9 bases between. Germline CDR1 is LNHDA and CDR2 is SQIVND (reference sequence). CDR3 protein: CASSIEGDSQPQHF. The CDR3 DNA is TGTGCCAGTAGTATAGAAGGAGACAGTCAGCCCCAGCATTTT.

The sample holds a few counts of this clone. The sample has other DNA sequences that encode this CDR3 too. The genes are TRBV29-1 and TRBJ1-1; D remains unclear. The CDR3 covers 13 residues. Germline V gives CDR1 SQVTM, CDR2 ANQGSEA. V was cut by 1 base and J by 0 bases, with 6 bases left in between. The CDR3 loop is CSVEGRMNTEAFF. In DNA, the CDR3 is TGCAGCGTTGAAGGGAGGATGAACACTGAAGCTTTCTTT.

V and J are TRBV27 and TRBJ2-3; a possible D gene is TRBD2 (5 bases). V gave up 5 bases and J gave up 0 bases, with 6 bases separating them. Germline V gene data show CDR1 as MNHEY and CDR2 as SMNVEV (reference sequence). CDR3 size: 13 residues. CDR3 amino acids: CASSQRSTDTQYF. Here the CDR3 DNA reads TGTGCCAGCAGTCAGCGGAGCACAGATACGCAGTATTTT.

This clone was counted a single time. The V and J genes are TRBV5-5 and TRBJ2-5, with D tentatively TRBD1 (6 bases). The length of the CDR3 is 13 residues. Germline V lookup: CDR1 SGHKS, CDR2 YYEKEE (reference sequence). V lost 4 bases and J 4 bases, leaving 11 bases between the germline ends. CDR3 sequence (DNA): TGTGCCAGCAGCCCCCAGGGGCGAGAGACCCAGTACTTC. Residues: CASSPQGRETQYF.

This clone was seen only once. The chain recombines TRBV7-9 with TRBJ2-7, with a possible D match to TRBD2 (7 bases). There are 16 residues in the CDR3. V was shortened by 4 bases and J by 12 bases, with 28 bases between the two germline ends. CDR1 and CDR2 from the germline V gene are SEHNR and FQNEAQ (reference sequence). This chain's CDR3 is CASSSHGGDEGGDLYF. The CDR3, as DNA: TGTGCCAGCAGCTCACACGGCGGGGACGAAGGGGGGGATCTGTACTTC.

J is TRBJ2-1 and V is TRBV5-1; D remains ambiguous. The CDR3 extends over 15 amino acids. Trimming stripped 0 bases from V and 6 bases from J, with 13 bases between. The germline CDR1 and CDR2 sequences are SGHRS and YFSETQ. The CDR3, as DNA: TGCGCCAGCAGCTTGGGGCTAGTGGGTCGCAATGAGCAGTTCTTC. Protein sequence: CASSLGLVGRNEQFF.

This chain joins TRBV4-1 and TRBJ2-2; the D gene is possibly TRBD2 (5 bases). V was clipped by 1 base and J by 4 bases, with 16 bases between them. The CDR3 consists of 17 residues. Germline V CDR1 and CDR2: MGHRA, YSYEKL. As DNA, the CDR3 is TGCGCCAGCAGCCAAGGAAGGCGTGGGAGAGGCACCGGGGAGCTGTTTTTT. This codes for CASSQGRRGRGTGELFF.

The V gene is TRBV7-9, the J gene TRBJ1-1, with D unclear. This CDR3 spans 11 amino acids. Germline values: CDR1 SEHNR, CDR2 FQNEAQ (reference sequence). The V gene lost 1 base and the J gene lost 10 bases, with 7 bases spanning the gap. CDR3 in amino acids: CASSLGRGAFF. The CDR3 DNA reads TGTGCCAGCAGCTTAGGGAGAGGAGCTTTCTTT.

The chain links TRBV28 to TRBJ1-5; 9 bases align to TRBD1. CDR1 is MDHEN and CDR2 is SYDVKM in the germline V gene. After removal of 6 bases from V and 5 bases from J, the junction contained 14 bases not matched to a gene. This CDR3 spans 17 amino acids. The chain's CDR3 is CASSMIRTRDRDQPQHF. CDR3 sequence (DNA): TGTGCCAGCAGCATGATCCGAACCCGGGACAGGGATCAGCCCCAGCATTTT.

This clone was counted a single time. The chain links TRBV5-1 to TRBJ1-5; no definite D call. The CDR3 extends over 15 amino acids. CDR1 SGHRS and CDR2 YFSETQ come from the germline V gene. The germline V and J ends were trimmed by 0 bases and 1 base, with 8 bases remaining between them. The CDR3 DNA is TGCGCCAGCAGCTTGGGCCCCGGGAGCAATCAGCCCCAGCATTTT. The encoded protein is CASSLGPGSNQPQHF.

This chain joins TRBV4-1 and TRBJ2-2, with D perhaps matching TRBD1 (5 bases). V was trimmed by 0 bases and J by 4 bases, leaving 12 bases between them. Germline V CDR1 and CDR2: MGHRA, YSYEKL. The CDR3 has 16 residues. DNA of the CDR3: TGCGCCAGCAGCCAAGATCTGAGGACAATCACCGGGGAGCTGTTTTTT. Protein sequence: CASSQDLRTITGELFF.

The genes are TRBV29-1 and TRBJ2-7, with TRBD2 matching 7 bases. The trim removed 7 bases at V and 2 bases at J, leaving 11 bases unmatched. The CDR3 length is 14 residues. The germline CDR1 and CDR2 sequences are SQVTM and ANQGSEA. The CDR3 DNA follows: TGCAGCGCAGAACGAAGCGGGAAGCCCTACGAGCAGTACTTC. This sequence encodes CSAERSGKPYEQYF.

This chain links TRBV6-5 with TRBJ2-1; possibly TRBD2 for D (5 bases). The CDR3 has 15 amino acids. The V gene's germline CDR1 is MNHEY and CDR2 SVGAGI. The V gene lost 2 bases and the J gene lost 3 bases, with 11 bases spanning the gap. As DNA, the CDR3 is TGTGCCAGCAGTTACGGGAGCGGAAACTACAATGAGCAGTTCTTC. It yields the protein CASSYGSGNYNEQFF.

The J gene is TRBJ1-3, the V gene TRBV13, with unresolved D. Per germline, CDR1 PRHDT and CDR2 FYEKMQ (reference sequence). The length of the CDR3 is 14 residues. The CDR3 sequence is CATTESLPGNTIYF. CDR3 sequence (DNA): TGTGCTACGACCGAGAGTCTACCAGGCAACACCATATATTTT.

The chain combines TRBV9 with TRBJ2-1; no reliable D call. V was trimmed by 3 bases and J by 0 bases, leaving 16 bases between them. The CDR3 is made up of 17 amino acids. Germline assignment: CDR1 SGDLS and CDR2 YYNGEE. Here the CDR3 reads CASSAPVPRSSYNEQFF. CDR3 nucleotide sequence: TGTGCCAGCAGCGCCCCCGTTCCCAGAAGCTCCTACAATGAGCAGTTCTTC.

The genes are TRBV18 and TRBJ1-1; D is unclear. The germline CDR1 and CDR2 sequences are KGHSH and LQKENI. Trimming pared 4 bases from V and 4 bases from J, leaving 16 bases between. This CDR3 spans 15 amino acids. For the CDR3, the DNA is TGTGCCAGCTCACTCTATAGCGTTGTGGGCACTGAAGCTTTCTTT. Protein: CASSLYSVVGTEAFF.

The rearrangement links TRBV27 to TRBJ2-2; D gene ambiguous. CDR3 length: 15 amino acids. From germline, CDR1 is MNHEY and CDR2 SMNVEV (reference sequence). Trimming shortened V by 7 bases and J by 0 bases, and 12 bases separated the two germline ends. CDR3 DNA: TGTGCCAGCAATCCAATCGCGGCGAACACCGGGGAGCTGTTTTTT. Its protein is CASNPIAANTGELFF.

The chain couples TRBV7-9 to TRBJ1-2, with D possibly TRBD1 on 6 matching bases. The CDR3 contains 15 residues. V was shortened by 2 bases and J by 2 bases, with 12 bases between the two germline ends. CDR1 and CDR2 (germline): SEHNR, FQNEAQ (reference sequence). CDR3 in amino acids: CASSLSNRANYGYTF. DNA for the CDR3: TGTGCCAGCAGCTTAAGCAACAGGGCAAACTATGGCTACACCTTC.

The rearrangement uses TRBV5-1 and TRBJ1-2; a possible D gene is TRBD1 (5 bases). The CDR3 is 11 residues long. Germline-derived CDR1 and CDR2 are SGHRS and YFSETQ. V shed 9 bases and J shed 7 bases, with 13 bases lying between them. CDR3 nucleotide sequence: TGCGCCACCAACGGAGGGGCTGGCTACACCTTC. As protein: CATNGGAGYTF.

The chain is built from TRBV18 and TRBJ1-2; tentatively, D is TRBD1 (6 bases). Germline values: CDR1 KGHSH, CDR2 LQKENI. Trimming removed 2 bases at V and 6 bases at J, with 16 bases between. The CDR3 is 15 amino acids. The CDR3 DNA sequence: TGTGCCAGCTCACCATTAGTCGGACAGCTTGATGGCTACACCTTC. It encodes CASSPLVGQLDGYTF. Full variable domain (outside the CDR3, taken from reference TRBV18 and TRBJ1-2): NAGVMQNPRHLVRRRGQEARLRCSPMKGHSHVYWYRQLPEEGLKFMVYLQKENIIDESGMPKERFSAEFPKEGPSILRIQQVVRGDSAAYFCASSPLVGQLDGYTFGSGTRLTVV.

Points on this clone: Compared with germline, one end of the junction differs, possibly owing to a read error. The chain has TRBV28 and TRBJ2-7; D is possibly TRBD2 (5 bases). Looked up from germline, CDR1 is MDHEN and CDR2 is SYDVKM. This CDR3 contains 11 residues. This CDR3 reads CASSLSGKYNF. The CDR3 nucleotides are TGTGCCAGCAGTTTGTCCGGGAAGTACAACTTC. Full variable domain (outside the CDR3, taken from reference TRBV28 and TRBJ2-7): DVKVTQSSRYLVKRTGEKVFLECVQDMDHENMFWYRQDPGLGLRLIYFSYDVKMKEKGDIPEGYSVSREKKERFSLILESASTNQTSMYLCASSLSGKYNFGPGTRLTVT.

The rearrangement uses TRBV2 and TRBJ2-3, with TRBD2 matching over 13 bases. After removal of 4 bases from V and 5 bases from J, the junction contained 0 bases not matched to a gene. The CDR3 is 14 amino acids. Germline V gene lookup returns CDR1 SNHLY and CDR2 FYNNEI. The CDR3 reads CASSGTSGRDTQYF. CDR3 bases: TGTGCCAGCAGTGGGACTAGCGGGAGAGATACGCAGTATTTT.

The CDR3 sequence: CASSALDNYGYTF. Here the CDR3 DNA reads TGTGCCAGCAGTGCGTTAGATAACTATGGCTACACCTTC. The chain recombines TRBV25-1 with TRBJ1-2; D is uncertain. The germline V gene encodes CDR1 MGHDK and CDR2 SYGVNS. The CDR3 has 13 residues. V lost 4 bases and J 1 base, leaving 7 bases between the germline ends.

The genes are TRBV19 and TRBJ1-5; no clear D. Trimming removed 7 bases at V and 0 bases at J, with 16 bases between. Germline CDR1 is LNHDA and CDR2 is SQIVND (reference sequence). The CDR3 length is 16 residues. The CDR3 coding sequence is TGTGCCAGTACCCCACAACTTTACTATAGCAATCAGCCCCAGCATTTT. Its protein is CASTPQLYYSNQPQHF.

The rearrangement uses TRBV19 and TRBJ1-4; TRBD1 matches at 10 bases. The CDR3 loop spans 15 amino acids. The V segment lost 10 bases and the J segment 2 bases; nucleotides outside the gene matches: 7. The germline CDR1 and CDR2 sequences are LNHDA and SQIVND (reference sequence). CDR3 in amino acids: CATGTGVFTNEKLFF. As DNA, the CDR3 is TGTGCCACCGGGACAGGGGTGTTCACTAATGAAAAACTGTTTTTT.

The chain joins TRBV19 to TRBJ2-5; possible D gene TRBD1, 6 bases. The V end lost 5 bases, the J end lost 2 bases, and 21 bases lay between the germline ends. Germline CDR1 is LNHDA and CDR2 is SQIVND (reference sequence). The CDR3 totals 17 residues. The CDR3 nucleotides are TGTGCCAGTAGTCGCTTCGGATTGGGACAAACTCAAGAGACCCAGTACTTC. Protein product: CASSRFGLGQTQETQYF. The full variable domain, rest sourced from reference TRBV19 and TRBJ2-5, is DGGITQSPKYLFRKEGQNVTLSCEQNLNHDAMYWYRQDPGQGLRLIYYSQIVNDFQKGDIAEGYSVSREKKESFPLTVTSAQKNPTAFYLCASSRFGLGQTQETQYFGPGTRLLVL.

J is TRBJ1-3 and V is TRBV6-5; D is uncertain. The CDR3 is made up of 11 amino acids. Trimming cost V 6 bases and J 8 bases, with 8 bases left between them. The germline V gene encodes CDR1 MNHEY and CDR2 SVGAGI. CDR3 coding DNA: TGTGCCAGCAGCTCAGATTACACCATATATTTT. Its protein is CASSSDYTIYF.

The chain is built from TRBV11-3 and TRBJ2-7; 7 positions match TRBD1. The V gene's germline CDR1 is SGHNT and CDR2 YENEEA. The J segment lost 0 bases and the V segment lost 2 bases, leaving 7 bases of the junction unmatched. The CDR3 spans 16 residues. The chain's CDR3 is CASSLTGTEISYEQYF. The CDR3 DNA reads TGTGCCAGCAGCTTAACCGGGACAGAGATCTCCTACGAGCAGTACTTC.

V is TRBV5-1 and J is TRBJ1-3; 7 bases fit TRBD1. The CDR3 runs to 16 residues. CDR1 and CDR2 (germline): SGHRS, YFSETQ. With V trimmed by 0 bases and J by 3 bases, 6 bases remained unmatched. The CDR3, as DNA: TGCGCCAGCAGCTTGGAGCCAGGGGGAGGTGGAAACACCATATATTTT. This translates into CASSLEPGGGGNTIYF.